The entry that follows covers one T cell receptor (beta chain) sequence. V was cut by 3 bases and J by 2 bases, with 9 bases left in between. The germline gives CDR1 WSHSY, CDR2 SAAADI. This CDR3 region has 14 residues. The data were obtained in a study of blood T cell repertoires in COVID-19. In the study overall: Acute-phase and convalescent COVID-19 samples originated in the United States, Italy and Spain. In each case, the material was cDNA or gDNA derived from T cells, B-cell-depleted T cells, or PBMCs.

Original methodology: Scientists estimated how many nucleated cells there were by amplifying reference gene primers. Some clones are missing from TCRdb's copy, which holds only in-frame ones; the method was immunoSEQ multiplex PCR. Clone size and V and J calls were adopted from that table, with D and trimming inferred from the DNA. The data show under 90,000 clones, approximately 80% seen once. Sequenced input: peripheral blood. The receptor was derived from a human donor in a cohort sampled during active COVID-19. V usage is TRBV10-2 and J usage is TRBJ2-3, with D unclear. CDR3 DNA sequence: TGCGCCAGCAGTGATGGGCAGATCACAGATACGCAGTATTTT. Protein: CASSDGQITDTQYF.